This T cell receptor beta chain appears in the sequencing data of a study of graft-versus-host responses after intestinal transplantation. Study information: Every transplant recipient was induced with anti-thymocyte globulin, then maintained on tacrolimus and steroids for about 3 years.

Note on this clone: Its specificity is unknown.

General study findings and limits: Ileal or blood samples showed some GvH clones first, and such clones were also found in recipient marrow.

The CDR3 runs to 16 residues. Germline V CDR1 and CDR2: SGHVS, FQNEAQ. Trimming took 5 bases from V and 3 from J; bases not matched to a gene: 10. Only in-frame clones appear in the TCRdb table, and some are missing; sequencing was by immunoSEQ multiplex PCR. The sample carries 37,000 or so clones, about 89% recorded once. The rearrangement links TRBV7-8 to TRBJ2-3; 8 bases are shared with TRBD2. The TCR originated in a human patient who received an intestinal transplant, so some T cells may come from the graft donor. The specimen was PBMCs, collected 300 to 320 days after intestinal transplant. CDR3 in amino acids: CASSRSRGGRTDTQYF. CDR3 sequence (DNA): TGTGCCAGCAGCCGGAGTCGAGGCGGGAGGACAGATACGCAGTATTTT.